These T cell receptor beta chains were read from a single sample in a study of PD-1 blockade in classical Hodgkin lymphoma. The protocol was immunoSEQ multiplex PCR, while the TCRdb copy is restricted to in-frame clones and leaves out a portion. The table lists some 9,700 clones, roughly 85% of them singletons. The sample in question was peripheral blood mononuclear cells (PBMCs), obtained before the fourth cycle of nivolumab. All receptors come from a human donor with classical Hodgkin lymphoma. Each CDR3 is given with its conserved first and last residue. D genes are given only for firm matches. Clone size, where shown, is once, few, many, or a class for clones that have expanded.

d_call: -; j_call: TRBJ2-4; v_call: TRBV9; clone_size: -; cdr3_aa: CASSAQGTPVDIQYF; cdr3_nt: TGTGCCAGCAGCGCCCAAGGGACACCGGTGGACATTCAGTACTTC
d_call: -; j_call: TRBJ2-2; v_call: TRBV6-5; clone_size: -; cdr3_aa: CASKGTSNTGELFF; cdr3_nt: TGTGCCAGCAAAGGGACCTCTAACACCGGGGAGCTGTTTTTT
d_call: -; j_call: TRBJ2-1; v_call: TRBV5-1; clone_size: -; cdr3_aa: CASSLGSGGVSYNEQFF; cdr3_nt: TGCGCCAGCAGCTTGGGATCGGGCGGAGTCTCCTACAATGAGCAGTTCTTC
d_call: TRBD1; j_call: TRBJ1-5; v_call: TRBV9; clone_size: -; cdr3_aa: CASSAGQGDQPQHF; cdr3_nt: TGTGCCAGCAGCGCGGGACAGGGGGATCAGCCCCAGCATTTT
d_call: TRBD1; j_call: TRBJ1-3; v_call: TRBV30; clone_size: -; cdr3_aa: CAWQPGGSGNTIYF; cdr3_nt: TGTGCCTGGCAACCAGGGGGCTCTGGAAACACCATATATTTT
d_call: TRBD1; j_call: TRBJ1-1; v_call: TRBV5-1; clone_size: medium-sized; cdr3_aa: CASRSAGQGTNEAFF; cdr3_nt: TGCGCCAGCAGGTCTGCTGGACAGGGCACGAATGAAGCTTTCTTT
d_call: -; j_call: TRBJ1-2; v_call: TRBV6-5; clone_size: -; cdr3_aa: CASSYSGPGYGYTF; cdr3_nt: TGTGCCAGCAGTTACTCGGGCCCGGGCTATGGCTACACCTTC
d_call: -; j_call: TRBJ2-3; v_call: TRBV5-1; clone_size: -; cdr3_aa: CASSLSWGYTDTQYF; cdr3_nt: TGCGCCAGCAGCTTGTCCTGGGGTTACACAGATACGCAGTATTTT
d_call: TRBD2; j_call: TRBJ2-3; v_call: TRBV11-2; clone_size: -; cdr3_aa: CASSLLERGYTDTQYF; cdr3_nt: TGTGCCAGCAGCTTACTCGAGCGGGGATACACAGATACGCAGTATTTT
d_call: TRBD1; j_call: TRBJ2-1; v_call: TRBV4-1; clone_size: -; cdr3_aa: CASSQGQGHNNEQFF; cdr3_nt: TGCGCCAGCAGCCAAGGACAGGGGCACAACAATGAGCAGTTCTTC